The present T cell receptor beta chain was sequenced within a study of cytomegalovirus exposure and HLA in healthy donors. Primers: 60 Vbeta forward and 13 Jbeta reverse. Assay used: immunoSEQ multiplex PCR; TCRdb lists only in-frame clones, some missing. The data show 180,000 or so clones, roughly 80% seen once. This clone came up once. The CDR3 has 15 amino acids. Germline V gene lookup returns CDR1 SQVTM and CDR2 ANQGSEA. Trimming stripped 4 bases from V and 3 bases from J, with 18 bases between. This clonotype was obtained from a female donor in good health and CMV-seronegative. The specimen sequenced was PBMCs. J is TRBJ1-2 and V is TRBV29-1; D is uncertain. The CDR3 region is CSVVLPAPGDYGYTF. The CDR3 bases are TGCAGCGTTGTCTTGCCGGCACCCGGAGACTATGGCTACACCTTC.